The next 7 T cell receptor beta chains were all read from a single sample in a study of blood T cell repertoires in COVID-19. Libraries were prepared by immunoSEQ multiplex PCR; TCRdb keeps only in-frame clonotypes and omits some of them. Of about 46,000 clones in the sample, 70% to 85% are singletons; the top ten hold around 10%. Sequencing was done on a sample of peripheral blood. The receptors come from a man between 60 and 75 years old with acute or convalescent COVID-19.

The rearrangement uses TRBV6-5 and TRBJ2-6, with a weak D call TRBD1 (5 bases). Germline V gives CDR1 MNHEY, CDR2 SVGAGI. This CDR3 has 15 residues. V dropped 5 bases and J dropped 2 bases, with 10 bases sitting between them. Written as DNA, the CDR3 is TGTGCCAGCAGTAACCGACAGACTGGGGCCAACGTCCTGACTTTC. It is translated as CASSNRQTGANVLTF.

The gene calls are TRBV2 and TRBJ1-5, with 7 bases aligning to TRBD1. The CDR3 covers 14 residues. Germline-derived CDR1 and CDR2 are SNHLY and FYNNEI. J gave up 6 bases and V 8 bases, and 10 bases lay outside the gene matches. This CDR3 is CASLDREGSQPQHF. The CDR3 nucleotides read TGTGCCAGCCTCGACAGGGAAGGGAGTCAGCCCCAGCATTTT.

This CDR3 reads CTSSQEDCRSTDTQYF. Written as DNA, the CDR3 is TGCACCAGCAGCCAAGAGGACTGTAGGAGCACAGATACGCAGTATTTT. The chain is built from TRBV1 and TRBJ2-3; the table calls TRBD2, which could not be checked here. TRBV1 has pseudogene status. The CDR3 has 16 amino acids.

The sample holds one count of this clone. The CDR3 protein is CASSLNLDRTYEQYF. For the CDR3, the DNA is TGTGCCAGCAGCTTAAACCTGGACAGAACCTACGAGCAGTACTTC. V and J are TRBV11-2 and TRBJ2-7, with a weak D call TRBD1 (6 bases). This CDR3 has 15 amino acids. Germline assignment: CDR1 SGHAT and CDR2 FQNNGV. The V end lost 2 bases, the J end lost 2 bases, and 13 bases lay between the germline ends.

The chain employs TRBV19 and TRBJ1-5, with 9 bases aligning to TRBD1. This CDR3 contains 16 residues. V gave up 5 bases and J gave up 3 bases; unmatched junction bases: 8. Germline CDR1 is LNHDA and CDR2 is SQIVND (reference sequence). CDR3: CASSVSGTGSNQPQHF. CDR3 bases: TGTGCCAGTAGTGTCTCCGGGACAGGGTCCAATCAGCCCCAGCATTTT.

V usage is TRBV30 and J usage is TRBJ1-1; unclear D gene. Per the germline V gene, CDR1 is GTSNPN and CDR2 is SVGIG (reference sequence). CDR3 length: 11 amino acids. In nucleotides, the CDR3 is TGTGCAGGAGGGATGAACACTGAAGCTTTCTTT. Translation: CAGGMNTEAFF.

This clone has only one observation. This rearrangement joins TRBV7-8 to TRBJ1-1; D gene uncertain. V dropped 1 base and J dropped 2 bases, with 20 bases sitting between them. The CDR3 has 18 residues. The germline CDR1 and CDR2 sequences are SGHVS and FQNEAQ. The CDR3 reads CASSLGIIRTGDNTEAFF. The DNA for the CDR3 is TGTGCCAGCAGCTTAGGAATTATAAGGACGGGAGATAACACTGAAGCTTTCTTT.